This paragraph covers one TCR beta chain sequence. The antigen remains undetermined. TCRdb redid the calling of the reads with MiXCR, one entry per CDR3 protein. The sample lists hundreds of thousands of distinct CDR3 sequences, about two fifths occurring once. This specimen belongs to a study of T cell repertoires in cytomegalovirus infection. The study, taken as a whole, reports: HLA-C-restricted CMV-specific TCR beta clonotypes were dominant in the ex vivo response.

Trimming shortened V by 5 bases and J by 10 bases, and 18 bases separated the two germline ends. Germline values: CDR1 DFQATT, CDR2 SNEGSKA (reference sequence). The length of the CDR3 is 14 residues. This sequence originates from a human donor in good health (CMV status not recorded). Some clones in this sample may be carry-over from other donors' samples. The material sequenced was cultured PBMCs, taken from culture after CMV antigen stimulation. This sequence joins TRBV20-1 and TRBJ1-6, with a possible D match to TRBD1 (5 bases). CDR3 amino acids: CSARMGGDGSPLHF. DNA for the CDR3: TGCAGTGCTCGGATGGGGGGGGACGGCTCACCCCTCCACTTT.